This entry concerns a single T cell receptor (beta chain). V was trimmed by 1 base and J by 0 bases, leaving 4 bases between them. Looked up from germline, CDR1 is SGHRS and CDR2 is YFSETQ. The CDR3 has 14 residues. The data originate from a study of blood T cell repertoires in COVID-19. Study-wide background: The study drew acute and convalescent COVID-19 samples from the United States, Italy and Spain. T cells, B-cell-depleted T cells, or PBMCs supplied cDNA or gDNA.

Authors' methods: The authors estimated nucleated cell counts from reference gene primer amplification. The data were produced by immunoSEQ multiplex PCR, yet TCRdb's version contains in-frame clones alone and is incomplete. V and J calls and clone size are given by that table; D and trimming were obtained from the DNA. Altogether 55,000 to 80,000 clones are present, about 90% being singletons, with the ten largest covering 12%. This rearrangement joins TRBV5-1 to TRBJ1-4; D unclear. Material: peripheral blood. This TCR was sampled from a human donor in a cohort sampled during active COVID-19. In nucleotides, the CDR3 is TGCGCCAGCAGCTTGACAGCAACTAATGAAAAACTGTTTTTT. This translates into CASSLTATNEKLFF.